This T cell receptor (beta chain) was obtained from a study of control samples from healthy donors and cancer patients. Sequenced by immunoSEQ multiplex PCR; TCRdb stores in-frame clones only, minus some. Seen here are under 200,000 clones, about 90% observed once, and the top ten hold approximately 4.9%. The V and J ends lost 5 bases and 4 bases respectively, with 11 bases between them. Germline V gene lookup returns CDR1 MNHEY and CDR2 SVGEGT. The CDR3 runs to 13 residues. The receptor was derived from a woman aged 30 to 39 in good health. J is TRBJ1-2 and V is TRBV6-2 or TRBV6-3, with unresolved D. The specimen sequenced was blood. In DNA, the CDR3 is TGTGCCAGCAGTGGAAGGGTTCCCTATGGCTACACCTTC. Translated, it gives CASSGRVPYGYTF.